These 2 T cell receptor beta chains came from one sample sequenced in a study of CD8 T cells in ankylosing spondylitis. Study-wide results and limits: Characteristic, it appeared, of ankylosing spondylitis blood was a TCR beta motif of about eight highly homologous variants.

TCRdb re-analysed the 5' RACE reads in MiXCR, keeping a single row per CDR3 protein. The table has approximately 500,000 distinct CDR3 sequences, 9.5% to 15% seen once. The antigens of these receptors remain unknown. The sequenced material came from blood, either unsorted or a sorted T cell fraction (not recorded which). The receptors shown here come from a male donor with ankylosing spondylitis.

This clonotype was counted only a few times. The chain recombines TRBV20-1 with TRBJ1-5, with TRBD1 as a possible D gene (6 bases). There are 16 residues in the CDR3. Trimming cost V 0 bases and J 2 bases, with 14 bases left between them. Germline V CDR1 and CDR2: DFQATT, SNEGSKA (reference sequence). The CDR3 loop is CSAREEKPGGNQPQHF. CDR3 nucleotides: TGCAGTGCTAGAGAAGAAAAGCCAGGGGGCAATCAGCCCCAGCATTTT.

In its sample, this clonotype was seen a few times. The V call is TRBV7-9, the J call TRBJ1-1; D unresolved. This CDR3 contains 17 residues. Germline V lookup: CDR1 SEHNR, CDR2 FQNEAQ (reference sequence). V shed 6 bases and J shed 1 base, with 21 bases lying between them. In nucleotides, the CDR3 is TGTGCCAGCAGACCCGACATGAGCCTCAGTGGGAACACTGAAGCTTTCTTT. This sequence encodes CASRPDMSLSGNTEAFF.